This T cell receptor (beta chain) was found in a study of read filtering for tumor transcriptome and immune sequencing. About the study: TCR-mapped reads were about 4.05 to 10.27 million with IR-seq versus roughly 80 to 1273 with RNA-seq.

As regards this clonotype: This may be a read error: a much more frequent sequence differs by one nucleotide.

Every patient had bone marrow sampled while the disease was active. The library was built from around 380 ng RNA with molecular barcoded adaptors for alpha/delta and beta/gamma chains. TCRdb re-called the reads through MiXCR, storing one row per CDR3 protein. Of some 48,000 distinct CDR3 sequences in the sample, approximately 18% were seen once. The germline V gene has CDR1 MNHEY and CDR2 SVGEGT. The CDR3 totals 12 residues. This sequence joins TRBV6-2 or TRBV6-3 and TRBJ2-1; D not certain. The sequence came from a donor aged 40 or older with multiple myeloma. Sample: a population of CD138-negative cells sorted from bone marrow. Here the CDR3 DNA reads TGTGCCAGAAGTTACTCCTTCAATGAGCAGTTCTTC. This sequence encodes CARSYSFNEQFF.